This record concerns one TCR beta chain sequence. The germline gives CDR1 MNHNY, CDR2 SVGAGI (reference sequence). The CDR3 is 11 residues long. Between the trimmed V and J ends, which lost 5 bases and 6 bases, there was a span of 6 bases. Semi-nested PCR with Nested Universal Primer A followed constant-region reverse priming of full-length variable regions. TCRdb re-called the 5' RACE reads with MiXCR, one entry per CDR3 protein. The sample records tens of thousands of distinct CDR3 sequences, approximately 17% being singletons. V gene TRBV6-6 combines with J gene TRBJ2-3; D ambiguous. The sequencing sample was made of naive CD4+ T cells sorted from a lymph node. Subset meaning: naive CD4+ T cells, CD4+CD45RA+CD25-. The origin of this receptor is a female donor with breast cancer. The CDR3, as DNA: TGTGCCAGCAGTCACGGGGATACGCAGTATTTT. Its translation: CASSHGDTQYF.